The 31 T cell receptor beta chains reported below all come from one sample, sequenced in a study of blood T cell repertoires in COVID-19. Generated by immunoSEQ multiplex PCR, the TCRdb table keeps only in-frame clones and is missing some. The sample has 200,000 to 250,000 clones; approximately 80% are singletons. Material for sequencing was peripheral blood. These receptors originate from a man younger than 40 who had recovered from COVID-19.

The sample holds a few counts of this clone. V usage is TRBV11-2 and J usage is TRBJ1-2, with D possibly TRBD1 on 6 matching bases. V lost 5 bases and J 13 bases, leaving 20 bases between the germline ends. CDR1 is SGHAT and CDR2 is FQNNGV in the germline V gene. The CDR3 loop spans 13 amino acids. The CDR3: CASSQTPQGQGTF. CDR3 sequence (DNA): TGTGCCAGCAGCCAAACACCTCAGGGGCAGGGCACCTTC.

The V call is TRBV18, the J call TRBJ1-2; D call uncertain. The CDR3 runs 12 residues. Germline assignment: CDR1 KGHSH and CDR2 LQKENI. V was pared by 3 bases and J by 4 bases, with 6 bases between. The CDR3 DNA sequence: TGTGCCAGCTCACCGGCGGGCTATGGCTACACCTTC. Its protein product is CASSPAGYGYTF.

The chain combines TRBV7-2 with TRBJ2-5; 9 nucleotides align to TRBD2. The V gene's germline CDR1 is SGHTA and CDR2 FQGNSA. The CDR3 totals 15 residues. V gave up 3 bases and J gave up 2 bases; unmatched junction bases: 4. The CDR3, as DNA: TGTGCCAGCAGCTTTAGCGGGGGCAGACAAGAGACCCAGTACTTC. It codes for CASSFSGGRQETQYF.

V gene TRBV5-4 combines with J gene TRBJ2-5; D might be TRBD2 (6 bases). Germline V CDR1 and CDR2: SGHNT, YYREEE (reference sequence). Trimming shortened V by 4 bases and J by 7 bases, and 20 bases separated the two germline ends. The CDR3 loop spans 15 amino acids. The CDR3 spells CASSGGTYDVRTQYF. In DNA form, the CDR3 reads TGTGCCAGCAGCGGCGGGACTTATGACGTTAGGACCCAGTACTTC.

CDR3 DNA sequence: TGTGCCAGCAGCCCGAGCCCTAGCGGGGACCAAGAGACCCAGTACTTC. Protein: CASSPSPSGDQETQYF. The J gene is TRBJ2-5, the V gene TRBV5-4; the match to TRBD2 covers 9 bases. The junction had 7 bases not matched to a gene; V was cut back by 4 bases and J by 0 bases. The CDR3 runs to 16 residues. The germline V gene encodes CDR1 SGHNT and CDR2 YYREEE (reference sequence).

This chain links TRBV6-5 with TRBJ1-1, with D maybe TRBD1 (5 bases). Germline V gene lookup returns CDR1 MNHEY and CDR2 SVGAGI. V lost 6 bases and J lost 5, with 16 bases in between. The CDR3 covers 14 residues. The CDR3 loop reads CASSRLGGVTEAFF. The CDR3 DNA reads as TGTGCCAGCAGCCGCCTGGGGGGGGTGACTGAAGCTTTCTTT.

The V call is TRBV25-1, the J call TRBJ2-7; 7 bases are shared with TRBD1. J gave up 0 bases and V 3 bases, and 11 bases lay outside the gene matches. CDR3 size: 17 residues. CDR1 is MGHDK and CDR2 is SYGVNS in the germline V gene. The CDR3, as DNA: TGTGCCAGCAGTGATCTACGGTCCGGGGACAGCTCCTACGAGCAGTACGTC. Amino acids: CASSDLRSGDSSYEQYV.

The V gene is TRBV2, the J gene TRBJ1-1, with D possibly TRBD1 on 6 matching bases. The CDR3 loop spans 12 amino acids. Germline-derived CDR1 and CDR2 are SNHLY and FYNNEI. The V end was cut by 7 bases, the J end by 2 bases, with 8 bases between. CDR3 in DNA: TGTGCCAGCACACAGGGTAACACTGAAGCTTTCTTT. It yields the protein CASTQGNTEAFF. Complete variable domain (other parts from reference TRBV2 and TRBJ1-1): EPEVTQTPSHQVTQMGQEVILRCVPISNHLYFYWYRQILGQKVEFLVSFYNNEISEKSEIFDDQFSVERPDGSNFTLKIRSTKLEDSAMYFCASTQGNTEAFFGQGTRLTVV.

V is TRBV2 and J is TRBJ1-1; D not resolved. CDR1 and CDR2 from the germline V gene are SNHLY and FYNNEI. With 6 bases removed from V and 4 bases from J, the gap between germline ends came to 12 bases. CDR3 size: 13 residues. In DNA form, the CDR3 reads TGTGCCAGCAGGGAGGGTTGGGCCACTGAAGCTTTCTTT. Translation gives CASREGWATEAFF. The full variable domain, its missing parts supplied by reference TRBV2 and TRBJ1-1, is EPEVTQTPSHQVTQMGQEVILRCVPISNHLYFYWYRQILGQKVEFLVSFYNNEISEKSEIFDDQFSVERPDGSNFTLKIRSTKLEDSAMYFCASREGWATEAFFGQGTRLTVV.

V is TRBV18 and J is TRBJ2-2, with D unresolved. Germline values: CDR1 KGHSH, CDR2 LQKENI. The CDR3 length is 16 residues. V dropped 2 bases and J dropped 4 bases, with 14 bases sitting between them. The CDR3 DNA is TGTGCCAGCTCACCATTCATGGCCCGTGGCACCGGGGAGCTGTTTTTT. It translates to CASSPFMARGTGELFF.

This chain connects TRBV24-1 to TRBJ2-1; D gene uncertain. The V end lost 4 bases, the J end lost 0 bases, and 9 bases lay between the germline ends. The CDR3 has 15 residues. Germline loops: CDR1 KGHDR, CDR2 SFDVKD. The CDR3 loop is CATSDVGSSYNEQFF. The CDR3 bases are TGTGCCACCAGTGACGTCGGTAGCTCCTACAATGAGCAGTTCTTC.

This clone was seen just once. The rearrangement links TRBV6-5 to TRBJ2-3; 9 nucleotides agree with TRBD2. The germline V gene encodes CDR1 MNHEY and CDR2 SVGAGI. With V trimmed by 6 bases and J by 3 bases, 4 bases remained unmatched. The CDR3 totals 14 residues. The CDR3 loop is CASRFAGGTDTQYF. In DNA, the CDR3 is TGTGCCAGCAGGTTTGCGGGGGGGACAGATACGCAGTATTTT.

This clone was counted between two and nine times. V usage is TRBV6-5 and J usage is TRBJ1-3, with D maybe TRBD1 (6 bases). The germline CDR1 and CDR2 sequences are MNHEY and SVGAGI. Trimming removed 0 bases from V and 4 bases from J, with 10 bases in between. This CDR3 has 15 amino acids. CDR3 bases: TGTGCCAGCAGTTACTCGACAGGACTGGGAAACACCATATATTTT. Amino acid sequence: CASSYSTGLGNTIYF.

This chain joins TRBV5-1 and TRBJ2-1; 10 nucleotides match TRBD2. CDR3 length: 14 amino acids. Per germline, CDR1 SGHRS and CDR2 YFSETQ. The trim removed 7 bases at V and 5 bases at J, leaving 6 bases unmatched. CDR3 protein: CASSLAGVHNEQFF. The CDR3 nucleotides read TGCGCCAGCTCCCTAGCGGGGGTGCACAATGAGCAGTTCTTC.

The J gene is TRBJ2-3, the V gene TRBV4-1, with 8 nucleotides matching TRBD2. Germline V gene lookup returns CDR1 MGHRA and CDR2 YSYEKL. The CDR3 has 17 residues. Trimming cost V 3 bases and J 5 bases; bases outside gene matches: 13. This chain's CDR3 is CASSHNIAGSVGDTQYF. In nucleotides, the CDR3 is TGCGCCAGCAGCCATAACATAGCGGGGTCAGTAGGAGATACGCAGTATTTT.

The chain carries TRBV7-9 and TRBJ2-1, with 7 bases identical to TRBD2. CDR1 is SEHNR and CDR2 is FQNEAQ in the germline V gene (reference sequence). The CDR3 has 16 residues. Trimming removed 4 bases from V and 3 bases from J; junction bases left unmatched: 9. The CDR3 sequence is CASSSSRGVYYNEQFF. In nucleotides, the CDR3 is TGTGCCAGCAGCTCAAGTCGGGGGGTGTACTACAATGAGCAGTTCTTC.

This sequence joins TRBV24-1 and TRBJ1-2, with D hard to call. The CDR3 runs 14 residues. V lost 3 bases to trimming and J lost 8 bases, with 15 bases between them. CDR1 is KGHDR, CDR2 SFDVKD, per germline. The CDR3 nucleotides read TGTGCCACCAGTGATAGGACCGACGAGCGGGGCTACACCTTC. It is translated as CATSDRTDERGYTF.

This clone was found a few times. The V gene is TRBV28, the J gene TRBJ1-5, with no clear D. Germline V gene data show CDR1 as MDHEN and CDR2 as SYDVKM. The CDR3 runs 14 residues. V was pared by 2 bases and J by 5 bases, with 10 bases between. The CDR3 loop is CASSLAQSYQPQHF. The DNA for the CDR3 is TGTGCCAGCAGTTTAGCTCAGTCCTATCAGCCCCAGCATTTT.

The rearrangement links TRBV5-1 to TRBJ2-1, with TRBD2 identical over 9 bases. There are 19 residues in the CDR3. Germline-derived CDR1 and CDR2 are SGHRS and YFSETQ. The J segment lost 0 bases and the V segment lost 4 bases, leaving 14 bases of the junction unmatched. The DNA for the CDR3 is TGCGCCAGCAGCCCGGCGAGCGGGGGGCTCCTGTTCTCCTACAATGAGCAGTTCTTC. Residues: CASSPASGGLLFSYNEQFF.

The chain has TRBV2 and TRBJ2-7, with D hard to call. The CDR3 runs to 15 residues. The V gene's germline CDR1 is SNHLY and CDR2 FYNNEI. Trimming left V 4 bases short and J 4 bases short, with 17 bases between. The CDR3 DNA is TGTGCCAGCAGTGGGGCCGCCCCTCCCGGATACGAGCAGTACTTC. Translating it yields CASSGAAPPGYEQYF.

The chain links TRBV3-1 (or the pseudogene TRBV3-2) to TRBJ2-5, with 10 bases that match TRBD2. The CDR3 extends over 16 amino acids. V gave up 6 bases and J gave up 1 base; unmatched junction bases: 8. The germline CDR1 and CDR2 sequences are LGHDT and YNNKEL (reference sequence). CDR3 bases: TGTGCCAGCAGATCTAGCGGGGGACGGCTCCAAGAGACCCAGTACTTC. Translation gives CASRSSGGRLQETQYF.

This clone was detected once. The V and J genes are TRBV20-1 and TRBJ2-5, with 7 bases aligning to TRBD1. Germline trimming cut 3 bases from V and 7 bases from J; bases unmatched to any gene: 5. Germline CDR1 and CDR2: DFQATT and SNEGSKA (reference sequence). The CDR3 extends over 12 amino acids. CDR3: CSASRDSGTQYF. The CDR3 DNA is TGCAGTGCTAGTAGGGACAGCGGGACCCAGTACTTC.

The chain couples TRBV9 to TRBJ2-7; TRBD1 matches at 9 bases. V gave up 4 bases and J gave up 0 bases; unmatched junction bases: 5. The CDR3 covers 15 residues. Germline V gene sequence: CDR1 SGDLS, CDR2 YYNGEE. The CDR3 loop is CASSPGQGTSYEQYF. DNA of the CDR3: TGTGCCAGCAGCCCGGGACAGGGTACCTCCTACGAGCAGTACTTC.

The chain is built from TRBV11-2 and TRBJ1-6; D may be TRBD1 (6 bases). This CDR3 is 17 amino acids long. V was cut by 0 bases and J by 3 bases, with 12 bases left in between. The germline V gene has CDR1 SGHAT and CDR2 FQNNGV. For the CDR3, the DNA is TGTGCCAGCAGCTTAGATTCGCCACAGGGCTATAATTCACCCCTCCACTTT. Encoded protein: CASSLDSPQGYNSPLHF.

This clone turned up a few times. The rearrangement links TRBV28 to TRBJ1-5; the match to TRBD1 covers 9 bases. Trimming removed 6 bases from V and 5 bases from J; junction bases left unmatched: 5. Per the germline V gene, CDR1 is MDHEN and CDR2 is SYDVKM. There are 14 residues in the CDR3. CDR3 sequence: CASSSGQGYQPQHF. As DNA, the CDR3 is TGTGCCAGCAGCTCGGGACAGGGTTATCAGCCCCAGCATTTT.

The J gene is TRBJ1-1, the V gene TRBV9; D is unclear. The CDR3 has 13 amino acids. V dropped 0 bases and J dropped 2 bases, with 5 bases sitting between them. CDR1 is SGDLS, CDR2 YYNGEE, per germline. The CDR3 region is CASSVDINTEAFF. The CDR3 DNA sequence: TGTGCCAGCAGCGTAGACATCAACACTGAAGCTTTCTTT.

CDR3 protein: CASNSRGEQFF. The CDR3 DNA follows: TGTGCCAGCAACTCGAGGGGGGAGCAGTTCTTC. The chain employs TRBV5-8 and TRBJ2-1; weak D call: TRBD1 (6 bases). Trimming pared 6 bases from V and 10 bases from J, leaving 11 bases between. The CDR3 totals 11 residues. Germline-derived CDR1 and CDR2 are SGHTS and YDEGEE.

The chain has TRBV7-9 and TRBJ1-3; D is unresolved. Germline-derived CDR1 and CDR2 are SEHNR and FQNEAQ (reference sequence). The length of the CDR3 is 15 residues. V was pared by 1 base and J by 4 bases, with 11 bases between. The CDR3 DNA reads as TGTGCCAGCAGCTTAGGTTACGGAGAAGGAAACACCATATATTTT. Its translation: CASSLGYGEGNTIYF.

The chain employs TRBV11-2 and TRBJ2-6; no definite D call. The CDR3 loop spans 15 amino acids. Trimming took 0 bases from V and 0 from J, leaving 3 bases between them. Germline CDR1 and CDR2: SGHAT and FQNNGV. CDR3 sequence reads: CASSLDGSGANVLTF. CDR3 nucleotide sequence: TGTGCCAGCAGCTTAGACGGCTCTGGGGCCAACGTCCTGACTTTC.

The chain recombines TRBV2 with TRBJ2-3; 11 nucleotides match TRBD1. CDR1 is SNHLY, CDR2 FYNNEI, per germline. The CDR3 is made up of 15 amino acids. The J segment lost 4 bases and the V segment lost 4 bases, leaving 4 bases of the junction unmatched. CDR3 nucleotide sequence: TGTGCCAGCAGTGGGACAGGGGGCATCTCAGATACGCAGTATTTT. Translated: CASSGTGGISDTQYF.

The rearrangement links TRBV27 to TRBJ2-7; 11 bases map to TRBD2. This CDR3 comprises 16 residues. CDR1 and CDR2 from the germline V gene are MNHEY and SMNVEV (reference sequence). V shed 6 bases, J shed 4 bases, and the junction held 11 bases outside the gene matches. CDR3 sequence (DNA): TGTGCCAGCAGCCCCGGGACTAGCGGACTCCCTTACGAGCAGTACTTC. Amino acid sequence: CASSPGTSGLPYEQYF.